The clone carrying this TCR beta chain was counted a few times. Lactation, pregnancy, other autoimmune disease or uncontrolled infection led to exclusion of patients. Each 10 ml fresh peripheral blood draw supplied the PBMCs. What was amplified from RNA transcripts were TCR beta CDR3 regions. HTBI primers drove first-round RT-PCR of the TCR CDR3. TCRdb re-derived calls from the multiplex PCR reads in MiXCR, one entry per CDR3 protein. The sample lists roughly 280,000 distinct CDR3 sequences; over 15% were seen once. This entry is derived from a study of T cells in Graves' hyperthyroidism and ophthalmopathy. The receptor comes from an older woman with Graves' ophthalmopathy. The sequenced sample was blood.

CDR3 bases: TGTGCCAGCAGCCCCCGGGGGGGATCGGATTCACCCCTCCACTTT. This codes for CASSPRGGSDSPLHF. This sequence joins TRBV12-3 or TRBV12-4 and TRBJ1-6; TRBD1 is a possible D gene (5 bases). The CDR3 contains 15 residues. The V gene lost 6 bases and the J gene lost 8 bases, with 17 bases spanning the gap.